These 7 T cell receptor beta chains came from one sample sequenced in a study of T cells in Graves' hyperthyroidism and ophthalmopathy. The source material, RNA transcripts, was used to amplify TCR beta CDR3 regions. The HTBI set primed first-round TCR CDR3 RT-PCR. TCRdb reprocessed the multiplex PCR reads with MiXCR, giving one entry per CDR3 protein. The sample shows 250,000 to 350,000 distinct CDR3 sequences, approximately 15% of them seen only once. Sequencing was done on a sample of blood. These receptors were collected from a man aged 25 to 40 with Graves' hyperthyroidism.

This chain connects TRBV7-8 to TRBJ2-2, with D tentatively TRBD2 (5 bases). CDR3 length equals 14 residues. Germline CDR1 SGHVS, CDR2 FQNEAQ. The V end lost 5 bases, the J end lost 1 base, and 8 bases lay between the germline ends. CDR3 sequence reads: CASSGSGNTGELFF. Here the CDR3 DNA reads TGTGCCAGCAGCGGCAGCGGGAACACCGGGGAGCTGTTTTTT.

The CDR3, as DNA: TGTGCCAGCAGCTTATATTTGGGTCTAGCGGGAGTCGGCAATGAGCAGTTCTTC. Protein sequence: CASSLYLGLAGVGNEQFF. This chain joins TRBV7-2 and TRBJ2-1; the match to TRBD2 covers 10 bases. J lost 6 bases, V lost 2 bases, and 13 bases had no gene match. This CDR3 comprises 18 residues. CDR1 SGHTA and CDR2 FQGNSA come from the germline V gene. Full variable domain (remainder filled in from reference TRBV7-2 and TRBJ2-1): GAGVSQSPSNKVTEKGKDVELRCDPISGHTALYWYRQSLGQGLEFLIYFQGNSAPDKSGLPSDRFSAERTGGSVSTLTIQRTQQEDSAVYLCASSLYLGLAGVGNEQFFGPGTRLTVL.

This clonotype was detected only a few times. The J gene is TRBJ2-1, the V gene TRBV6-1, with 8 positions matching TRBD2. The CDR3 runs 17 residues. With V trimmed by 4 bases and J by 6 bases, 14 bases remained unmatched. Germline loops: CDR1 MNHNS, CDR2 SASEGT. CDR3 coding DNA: TGTGCCAGCAGTGTGATGGCGGGAGGCTCCTTATCCAATGAGCAGTTCTTC. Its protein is CASSVMAGGSLSNEQFF.

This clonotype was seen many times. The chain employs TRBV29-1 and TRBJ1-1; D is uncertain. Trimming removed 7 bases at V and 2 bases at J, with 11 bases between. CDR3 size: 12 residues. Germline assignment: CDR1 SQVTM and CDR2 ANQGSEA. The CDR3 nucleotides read TGCAGCGGAGGCGGTACTAACACTGAAGCTTTCTTT. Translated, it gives CSGGGTNTEAFF.

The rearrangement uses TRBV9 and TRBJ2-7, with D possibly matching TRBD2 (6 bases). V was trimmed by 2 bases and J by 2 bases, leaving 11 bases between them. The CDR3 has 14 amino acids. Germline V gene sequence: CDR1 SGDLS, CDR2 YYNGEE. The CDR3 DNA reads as TGTGCCAGCAGCGTTTCGACTAGGACCTACGAGCAGTACTTC. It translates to CASSVSTRTYEQYF.

The CDR3 loop reads CASSFRDRGAPYEQYF. DNA for the CDR3: TGTGCCAGCAGTTTTCGGGACAGGGGGGCCCCCTACGAGCAGTACTTC. The V call is TRBV28, the J call TRBJ2-7; 11 bases align to TRBD1. CDR1 is MDHEN, CDR2 SYDVKM, per germline. The CDR3 totals 16 residues. Germline trimming cut 3 bases from V and 2 bases from J; bases unmatched to any gene: 6.

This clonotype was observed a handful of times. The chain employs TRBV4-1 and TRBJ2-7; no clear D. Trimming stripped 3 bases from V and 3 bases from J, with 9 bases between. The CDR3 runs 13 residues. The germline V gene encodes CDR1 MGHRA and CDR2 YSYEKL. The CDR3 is CASSQAPYYEQYF. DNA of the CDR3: TGCGCCAGCAGCCAGGCTCCGTACTACGAGCAGTACTTC.